This T cell receptor beta chain was recorded in a study of CD8 T cells in Susac syndrome. Concerning this clonotype itself: No antigen is known for it.

Points from the study as a whole: The TCR sequencing and HLA analysis in the study involved a relatively small number of individuals, as the study acknowledged.

The RNA input was roughly 0.45 to 1 ug, and it was reverse transcribed with random hexamers. The TCR beta CDR3 was amplified by immunoSEQ multiplex PCR across 54 Vbeta, 13 Jbeta. Using its own MiXCR run on the immunoSEQ multiplex PCR reads, TCRdb lists one record per CDR3 protein. This sample yields approximately 110,000 distinct CDR3 sequences, of which more than 80% are seen a single time; less than 0.4% belongs to the top ten. The CDR3 spans 14 residues. Germline V gene lookup returns CDR1 MNHEY and CDR2 SMNVEV (reference sequence). Trimming at V came to 11 bases and at J to 2 bases, leaving 8 bases not matched to a gene. CD8+ and CD4+ T cells circulating in blood were sequenced for TCR beta. The TEMRA cells underwent FACS enrichment, while the CD8+ and CD4+ T cells underwent negative isolation.

The sequence derives from a human donor with multiple sclerosis. This chain joins TRBV27 and TRBJ2-4; 8 bases fit TRBD2. The sample was CD8+ T cells from PBMCs. CDR3 in DNA: TGTGCCTCGGGGGGGAGGCCTTCCAAAAACATTCAGTACTTC. Translating it yields CASGGRPSKNIQYF.